The T cell receptor (delta chain) under discussion was sequenced for a study of gamma-delta T cells after stem cell transplantation. TCRdb applied CATT to the RT-PCR reads for clone calling. The profile shows some 1,400 delta-chain clones, about 1.6% of them singletons. In this sample, this clone turned up a few times. This likely reflects a read error, since a far larger clone is one base away. CDR1 and CDR2 (germline): GEAIGNYY, EKD. Trimming removed 6 bases from V and 0 bases from J; junction bases left unmatched: 9. CDR3 length: 16 residues. The clonotype originates from a human donor. It is not recorded whose cells these are; they may come from a transplant donor. The V gene is TRDV2, the J gene TRDJ1; 10 bases align to TRDD3. The specimen sequenced was gamma-delta T cells. For the CDR3, the DNA is TGTGCCTGTTCCCAAGGGGGGATACGCCACACCGATAAACTCATCTTT. Translation: CACSQGGIRHTDKLIF.